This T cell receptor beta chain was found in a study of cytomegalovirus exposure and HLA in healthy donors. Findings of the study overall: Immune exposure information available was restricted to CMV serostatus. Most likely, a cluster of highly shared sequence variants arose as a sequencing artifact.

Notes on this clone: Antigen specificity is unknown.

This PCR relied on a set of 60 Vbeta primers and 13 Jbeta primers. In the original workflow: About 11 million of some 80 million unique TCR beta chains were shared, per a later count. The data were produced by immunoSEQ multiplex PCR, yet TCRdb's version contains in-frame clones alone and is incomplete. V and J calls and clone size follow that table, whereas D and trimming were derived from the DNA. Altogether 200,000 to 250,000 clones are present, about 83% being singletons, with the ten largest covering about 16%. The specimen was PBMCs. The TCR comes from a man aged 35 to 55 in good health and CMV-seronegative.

This CDR3 is CASSPSGQNTGELFF. The CDR3 coding sequence is TGTGCCAGCAGCCCAAGCGGGCAAAACACCGGGGAGCTGTTTTTT. The chain is built from TRBV11-3 and TRBJ2-2, with D possibly TRBD2 on 6 matching bases. The V end was cut by 5 bases, the J end by 2 bases, with 12 bases between. This CDR3 is built from 15 residues. CDR1 is SGHNT and CDR2 is YENEEA in the germline V gene. The variable domain in full, with the rest retrieved from reference TRBV11-3 and TRBJ2-2, is EAGVVQSPRYKIIEKKQPVAFWCNPISGHNTLYWYLQNLGQGPELLIRYENEEAVDDSQLPKDRFSAERLKGVDSTLKIQPAELGDSAVYLCASSPSGQNTGELFFGEGSRLTVL.